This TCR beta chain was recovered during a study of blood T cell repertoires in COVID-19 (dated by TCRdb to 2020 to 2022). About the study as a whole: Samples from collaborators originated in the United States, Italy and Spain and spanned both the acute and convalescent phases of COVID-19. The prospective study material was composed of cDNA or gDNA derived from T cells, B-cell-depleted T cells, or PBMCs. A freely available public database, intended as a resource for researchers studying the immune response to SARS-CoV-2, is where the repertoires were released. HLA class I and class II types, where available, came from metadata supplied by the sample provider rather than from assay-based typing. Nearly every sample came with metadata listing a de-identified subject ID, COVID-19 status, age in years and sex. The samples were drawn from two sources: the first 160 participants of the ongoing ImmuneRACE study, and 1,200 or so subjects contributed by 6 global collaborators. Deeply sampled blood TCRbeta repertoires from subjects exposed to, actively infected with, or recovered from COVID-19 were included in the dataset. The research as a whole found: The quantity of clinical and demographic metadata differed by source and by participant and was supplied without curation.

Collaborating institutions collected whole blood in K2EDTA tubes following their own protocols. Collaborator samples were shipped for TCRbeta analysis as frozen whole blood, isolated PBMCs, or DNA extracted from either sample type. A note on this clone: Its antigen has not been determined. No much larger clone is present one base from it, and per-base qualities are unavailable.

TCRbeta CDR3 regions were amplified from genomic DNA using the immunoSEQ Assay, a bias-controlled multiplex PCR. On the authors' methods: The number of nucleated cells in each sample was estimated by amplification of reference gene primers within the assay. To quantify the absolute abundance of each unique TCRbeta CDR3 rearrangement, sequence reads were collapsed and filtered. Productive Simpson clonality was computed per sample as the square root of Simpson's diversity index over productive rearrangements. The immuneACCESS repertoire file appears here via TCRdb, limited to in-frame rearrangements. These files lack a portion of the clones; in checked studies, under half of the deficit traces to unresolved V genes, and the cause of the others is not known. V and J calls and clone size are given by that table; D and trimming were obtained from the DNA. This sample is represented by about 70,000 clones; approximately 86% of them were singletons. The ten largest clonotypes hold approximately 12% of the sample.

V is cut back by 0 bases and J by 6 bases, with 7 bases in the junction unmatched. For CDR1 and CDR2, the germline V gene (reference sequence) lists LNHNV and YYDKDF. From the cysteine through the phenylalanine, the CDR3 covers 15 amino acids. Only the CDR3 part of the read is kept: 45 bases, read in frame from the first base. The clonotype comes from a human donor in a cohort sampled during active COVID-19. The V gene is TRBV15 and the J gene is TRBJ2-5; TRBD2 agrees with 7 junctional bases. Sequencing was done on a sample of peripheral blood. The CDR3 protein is CATSREGAGVKTQYF. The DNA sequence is TGTGCCACCAGCAGAGAAGGGGCGGGGGTTAAGACCCAGTACTTC.